This T cell receptor beta chain was captured by sequencing in a study of blood T cell repertoires in COVID-19. Trimming left V 2 bases short and J 1 base short, with 9 bases between. Germline CDR1 SGHRS, CDR2 YFSETQ. This CDR3 has 14 amino acids. Original data processing: Estimated nucleated cell counts came from reference gene primer amplification. Here immunoSEQ multiplex PCR was the method, and the copy in TCRdb shows in-frame clones only, minus some. V and J calls and clone size are those listed in that table; D and trimming were worked out from the DNA. Of fewer than 250,000 clones detected, approximately 81% appear once; the ten largest clones hold around 0.98%.

The clonotype originates from a man aged 35-49 years with acute or convalescent COVID-19. The genes are TRBV5-1 and TRBJ1-1; weak D call: TRBD1 (5 bases). What was sequenced was peripheral blood. CDR3 in amino acids: CASSFGHSNTEAFF. Written as DNA, the CDR3 is TGCGCCAGCAGCTTCGGACACTCGAACACTGAAGCTTTCTTT.